This is a list of T cell receptor beta chains from one sample in a study of cytomegalovirus exposure and HLA in healthy donors. Assay: immunoSEQ multiplex PCR; the TCRdb copy retains only in-frame clones and omits some. The profile shows 150,000 to 200,000 clones, roughly 79% of them singletons. Source material: PBMCs. These receptors were collected from a man under 40 in good health and CMV-seronegative. CDR3s include the opening cysteine and the closing phenylalanine or tryptophan. Each record gives: J gene, D gene, V gene, clone size, CDR3 DNA, CDR3 protein. The D gene is left open where the match is weak. Some rows mark clone size as missing; the rest say once, few, many or name a class of expanded clone.

J: TRBJ1-1; D: NA; V: TRBV7-9; size: NA; DNA: TGTGCCAGCAGCCGAGCGAACGAAGCTTTCTTT; CDR3: CASSRANEAFF
J: TRBJ2-5; D: NA; V: TRBV6-7; size: NA; DNA: TGTGCCAGCAGTTTTCGGGAGAAGACCCAGTACTTC; CDR3: CASSFREKTQYF
J: TRBJ2-3; D: TRBD2; V: TRBV7-9; size: NA; DNA: TGTGCCAGCAGCTCTTTAGCGGGAGTCACAGATACGCAGTATTTT; CDR3: CASSSLAGVTDTQYF
J: TRBJ2-3; D: TRBD2; V: TRBV6-5; size: NA; DNA: TGTGCCAGCACATCTTTTAGCGGGAGAGGAGATACGCAGTATTTT; CDR3: CASTSFSGRGDTQYF
J: TRBJ1-4; D: TRBD1; V: TRBV27; size: NA; DNA: TGTGCCAGCAGTCCCTCACAGGGGGCCGGGGGAAAACTGTTTTTT; CDR3: CASSPSQGAGGKLFF
J: TRBJ2-1; D: TRBD2; V: TRBV30; size: NA; DNA: TGTGCCCAAGAGCGGGAGGGGAACAATGAGCAGTTCTTC; CDR3: CAQEREGNNEQFF
J: TRBJ2-3; D: TRBD2; V: TRBV25-1; size: NA; DNA: TGTGCCAGCAGTGAGGAGGGAGGGTTAACGCAGTATTTT; CDR3: CASSEEGGLTQYF
J: TRBJ2-5; D: NA; V: TRBV28; size: NA; DNA: TGTGCCAGCAGTTCCAGCAGGGGAGAGACCCAGTACTTC; CDR3: CASSSSRGETQYF
J: TRBJ2-3; D: TRBD2; V: TRBV6-1; size: NA; DNA: TGTGCCAGCAGTGGACTAGCGGGAGGGGCAGATACGCAGTATTTT; CDR3: CASSGLAGGADTQYF
J: TRBJ1-2; D: NA; V: TRBV7-9; size: NA; DNA: TGTGCCAGCAGTCCTCCCTGGACACTGAATGGCTACACCTTC; CDR3: CASSPPWTLNGYTF
J: TRBJ2-7; D: TRBD1; V: TRBV6-5; size: few; DNA: TGTGCCAGCTGGGACAGGGGACTTTCCTACGAGCAGTACTTC; CDR3: CASWDRGLSYEQYF
J: TRBJ2-3; D: TRBD2; V: TRBV27; size: NA; DNA: TGTGCCAGCAGTACCGAGACGGGAGGGGGTGGTACGCAGTATTTT; CDR3: CASSTETGGGGTQYF
J: TRBJ2-7; D: TRBD1; V: TRBV2; size: NA; DNA: TGTGCATCCAAGAACCTGACAGGGACCGAGCAGTACTTC; CDR3: CASKNLTGTEQYF
J: TRBJ2-7; D: TRBD2; V: TRBV6-6; size: NA; DNA: TGTGCCTGCTTCTCCCCAGCGGGAGGTCGGTACGAGCAGTACTTC; CDR3: CACFSPAGGRYEQYF
J: TRBJ2-3; D: TRBD1; V: TRBV5-1; size: NA; DNA: TGCGCCAGCAGCTTGGAGGGACAGTCGGCCGATACGCAGTATTTT; CDR3: CASSLEGQSADTQYF
J: TRBJ1-1; D: NA; V: TRBV28; size: NA; DNA: TGTGCCAGCAGTCTAGCAGCAGCTAGGGGGGGTCGGACTGAAGCTTTCTTT; CDR3: CASSLAAARGGRTEAFF
J: TRBJ1-5; D: NA; V: TRBV27; size: NA; DNA: TGTGCCAGCAGCCTTGGCGGGGGGCCTCAGCCCCAGCATTTT; CDR3: CASSLGGGPQPQHF
J: TRBJ2-7; D: TRBD2; V: TRBV5-5; size: NA; DNA: TGTGCCAGCAGCTTGGACAGCGGGAGCTACGAGCAGTACTTC; CDR3: CASSLDSGSYEQYF
J: TRBJ1-4; D: NA; V: TRBV6-1; size: NA; DNA: TGTGCCAGCAGTGACCGCGAGGGGGAACAGAACTGGAGGGAAAAACTGTTTTTT; CDR3: CASSDREGEQNWREKLFF
J: TRBJ2-7; D: TRBD1; V: TRBV15; size: NA; DNA: TGTGCCACCAGCAGAGGGACAGGGGACAACGAGCAGTACTTC; CDR3: CATSRGTGDNEQYF
J: TRBJ1-1; D: NA; V: TRBV9; size: NA; DNA: TGTGCCAGCAGCGTGACATTCACGAACACTGAAGCTTTCTTT; CDR3: CASSVTFTNTEAFF
J: TRBJ2-7; D: NA; V: TRBV7-6; size: NA; DNA: TGTGCCAGCAGTCGTCGACTAGGAGGCTACGAGCAGTACTTC; CDR3: CASSRRLGGYEQYF
J: TRBJ2-1; D: NA; V: TRBV18; size: few; DNA: TGTGCCAGCTCACGACCACAGGGCCCGCAGTTCTTC; CDR3: CASSRPQGPQFF
J: TRBJ2-1; D: TRBD1; V: TRBV10-1; size: NA; DNA: TGCGCCAGCAGGGCCACTAGGGACAGGTACAATGAGCAGTTCTTC; CDR3: CASRATRDRYNEQFF
J: TRBJ2-7; D: NA; V: TRBV6-6; size: NA; DNA: TGTGCCAGCAGTTACTCCCTCGAGGGACTGACCTACGAGCAGTACTTC; CDR3: CASSYSLEGLTYEQYF
J: TRBJ2-7; D: NA; V: TRBV7-9; size: once; DNA: TGTGCCAGCAGCAAGCGGAGTTCCTACGAGCAGTACTTC; CDR3: CASSKRSSYEQYF
J: TRBJ2-1; D: NA; V: TRBV25-1; size: once; DNA: TGTGCCAGCAATATCAGTCGATCGCCCTACAATGAGCAGTTCTTC; CDR3: CASNISRSPYNEQFF
J: TRBJ1-2; D: NA; V: TRBV6-1; size: once; DNA: TGTGCCAGCAAAGAAGGGGATCACTATGGCTACACCTTC; CDR3: CASKEGDHYGYTF
J: TRBJ2-7; D: TRBD1; V: TRBV29-1; size: NA; DNA: TGCAGCGTTATTACGGACAGGGACCCCTACGAGCAGTACTTC; CDR3: CSVITDRDPYEQYF
J: TRBJ2-1; D: NA; V: TRBV5-1; size: NA; DNA: TGCGCCAGCAACGTACAAGATTCCTACAATGAGCAGTTCTTC; CDR3: CASNVQDSYNEQFF
J: TRBJ1-2; D: NA; V: TRBV30; size: NA; DNA: TGTGCCTGGAGCCCGGGAGGGGAGTATGGCTACACCTTC; CDR3: CAWSPGGEYGYTF
J: TRBJ1-4; D: NA; V: TRBV18; size: NA; DNA: TGTGCCAGCTCCCTTCACCGGACTGATGAAAAACTGTTTTTT; CDR3: CASSLHRTDEKLFF